Each of the 16 T cell receptor beta chains below was sequenced from the same sample in a study of post-analysis software for immune sequencing data. Study results and limitations: When patients were compared with controls, five TRBV segments were more frequent, TRBV5-6, TRBV5-1 and TRBV20-1 among them.

No antigen is known for these receptors. Unique-molecular-identifier-tagged TCR beta cDNA libraries were used. MiXCR, applied by TCRdb to the PCR reads, yields one record per CDR3 protein. This sample carries approximately 570,000 distinct CDR3 sequences, around 40% of them seen once, and the ten largest clones take 1.7%. Specimen: blood. These receptors were collected from a girl aged 10 to 17 with multiple sclerosis.

As for this clonotype: At one boundary the junction diverges from the germline segment, which might be a read error. This chain's CDR3 is CAGSQGLARTDTQYF. The CDR3 DNA reads TGTGCCGGCAGTCAGGGACTAGCGAGGACAGATACGCAGTATTTT. The J gene is TRBJ2-3, the V gene TRBV6-6; 10 nucleotides line up with TRBD2. The CDR3 loop spans 15 amino acids. Per the germline V gene, CDR1 is MNHNY and CDR2 is SVGAGI (reference sequence).

This clonotype has only a few counts. The chain joins TRBV12-3 or TRBV12-4 to TRBJ2-1; 11 bases agree with TRBD2. Trimming cost V 3 bases and J 9 bases; bases outside gene matches: 7. The CDR3 loop spans 15 amino acids. CDR3 sequence: CASSFSGRAVGEQFF. The CDR3 nucleotides read TGTGCCAGCAGTTTTAGCGGGAGGGCCGTCGGTGAGCAGTTCTTC.

The genes are TRBV12-3 or TRBV12-4 and TRBJ2-7; D is uncertain. The CDR3 is 11 residues long. With 6 bases removed from V and 2 bases from J, the gap between germline ends came to 5 bases. The CDR3 coding sequence is TGTGCCAGCAGCATGACCTACGAGCAGTACTTC. Amino acids: CASSMTYEQYF.

This clonotype has a handful of counts. The V gene is TRBV29-1, the J gene TRBJ1-2; D is possibly TRBD1 (6 bases). Germline V gene data show CDR1 as SQVTM and CDR2 as ANQGSEA. The length of the CDR3 is 15 residues. V was trimmed by 6 bases and J by 4 bases, leaving 21 bases between them. DNA for the CDR3: TGCAGCGTGGGTCCAAGGGACACGGCAGCCTATGGCTACACCTTC. Amino acids: CSVGPRDTAAYGYTF.

J is TRBJ1-2 and V is TRBV7-6; D gene ambiguous. CDR3 length equals 13 residues. CDR1 SGHVS and CDR2 FNYEAQ come from the germline V gene. V was clipped by 1 base and J by 7 bases, with 10 bases between them. CDR3 amino acids: CASSLEPASGYTF. The CDR3 DNA follows: TGTGCCAGCAGCTTAGAGCCGGCGAGTGGCTACACCTTC.

CDR3 in amino acids: CASSNRGAGANVLTF. The CDR3 DNA reads TGTGCCAGCAGCAACAGGGGGGCTGGGGCCAACGTCCTGACTTTC. The chain links TRBV12-3 or TRBV12-4 to TRBJ2-6; 8 bases match TRBD1. CDR3 length equals 15 residues. V trimming: 6 bases; J trimming: 2 bases; junction bases outside the gene matches: 3.

This clonotype was counted between two and nine times. This chain connects TRBV12-3 or TRBV12-4 to TRBJ1-2; unclear D gene. The CDR3 covers 13 residues. The V and J ends lost 3 bases and 6 bases respectively, with 11 bases between them. For the CDR3, the DNA is TGTGCCAGCAGTTTGACCCCGTTGGATGGCTACACCTTC. Translation: CASSLTPLDGYTF.

This clonotype has a handful of counts. The chain has TRBV20-1 and TRBJ2-3; 8 nucleotides agree with TRBD2. Losses at the gene ends were 5 bases for V and 2 bases for J; bases not matched to a gene: 9. The CDR3 is 15 residues long. CDR1 is DFQATT and CDR2 is SNEGSKA in the germline V gene (reference sequence). The CDR3 protein is CSARRLARSTDTQYF. CDR3 nucleotides: TGCAGTGCTCGCCGACTAGCGCGTTCCACAGATACGCAGTATTTT.

This rearrangement joins TRBV4-1 to TRBJ2-7; TRBD2 is a possible D gene (6 bases). V was clipped by 6 bases and J by 4 bases, with 13 bases between them. This CDR3 contains 13 residues. Germline-derived CDR1 and CDR2 are MGHRA and YSYEKL. The CDR3, as DNA: TGCGCCAGCAGTCCGGGAGCCGATTACGAGCAGTACTTC. As protein: CASSPGADYEQYF.

This clonotype occurred once. V is TRBV7-9 and J is TRBJ1-4; 12 bases are a match to TRBD1. Germline-derived CDR1 and CDR2 are SEHNR and FQNEAQ (reference sequence). V gave up 3 bases and J gave up 7 bases; unmatched junction bases: 12. CDR3 size: 18 residues. Here the CDR3 reads CASSFWGDRGPFPEKLFF. The CDR3 DNA sequence: TGTGCCAGCAGCTTTTGGGGGGACAGGGGGCCGTTCCCTGAAAAACTGTTTTTT.

The chain has TRBV4-1 and TRBJ2-7; D call uncertain. Germline loops: CDR1 MGHRA, CDR2 YSYEKL. The CDR3 covers 14 residues. The V end was cut by 0 bases, the J end by 2 bases, with 8 bases between. The DNA of the CDR3 is TGCGCCAGCAGCCAAGATGACCGTACCTACGAGCAGTACTTC. Protein product: CASSQDDRTYEQYF.

The rearrangement uses TRBV5-1 and TRBJ2-7; tentative D call: TRBD1 (7 bases). Per the germline V gene, CDR1 is SGHRS and CDR2 is YFSETQ. The CDR3 sequence is 14 residues long. Trimming removed 4 bases from V and 3 bases from J, with 14 bases in between. This CDR3 reads CASSVTQGGYEQYF. In DNA, the CDR3 is TGCGCCAGCAGCGTAACTCAGGGGGGCTACGAGCAGTACTTC.

This clonotype came up a few times. The chain carries TRBV4-1 and TRBJ1-2, with 7 bases lining up with TRBD1. V dropped 1 base and J dropped 0; count of bases not matched to a gene: 5. The CDR3 contains 16 residues. CDR1 is MGHRA and CDR2 is YSYEKL in the germline V gene. CDR3 DNA: TGCGCCAGCAGCCAAGGGGGACAGAAAACTAACTATGGCTACACCTTC. Protein: CASSQGGQKTNYGYTF.

The chain carries TRBV20-1 and TRBJ2-1; 12 positions agree with TRBD2. Per germline, CDR1 DFQATT and CDR2 SNEGSKA (reference sequence). V lost 3 bases to trimming and J lost 2 bases; unmatched junction nucleotides: 5. The CDR3 length is 16 residues. The CDR3 region is CSARFASGRAYNEQFF. The CDR3 DNA reads TGCAGTGCTAGGTTCGCTAGCGGGAGGGCCTACAATGAGCAGTTCTTC.

Remarks on this clonotype: The conserved phenylalanine or tryptophan normally closing the CDR3 is absent here, so this likely arose from a read error. This chain links TRBV15 with TRBJ2-3, with a weak D call TRBD2 (7 bases). Trimming took 1 base from V and 3 from J, leaving 11 bases between them. The CDR3 length is 15 residues. Germline V gives CDR1 LNHNV, CDR2 YYDKDF (reference sequence). CDR3 protein: CATSRGGGGTDTQYS. The CDR3 DNA is TGTGCCACCAGCAGAGGAGGGGGGGGTACAGATACGCAGTATAGT.

In DNA form, the CDR3 reads TGCGCCAGCAGCGACTCTCGGGTCTGGAGCCTGGAGGGGCAAGAGACCCAGTACTTC. Its translation is CASSDSRVWSLEGQETQYF. This sequence joins TRBV5-1 and TRBJ2-5; perhaps TRBD2 as D (6 bases). CDR3 length: 19 residues. Germline lookup yields CDR1 SGHRS and CDR2 YFSETQ. The V and J ends lost 4 bases and 2 bases respectively, with 27 bases between them.